These T cell receptor beta chains were read from a single sample in a study of OX40 agonist ivuxolimab in advanced cancers. Sequencing used immunoSEQ multiplex PCR; TCRdb keeps in-frame clones, though not all of them. The sample includes over 100,000 clones, roughly nine tenths of them seen just once. The material sequenced was CD4+ or CD8+ T cells sorted from blood, taken in a trial of the OX40 agonist ivuxolimab. These receptor sequences come from an adult with an advanced solid tumor such as melanoma, head and neck, liver or kidney cancer. CDR3s include the opening cysteine and the closing phenylalanine or tryptophan. D genes are given only for firm matches. Where a row states a size, it is once, few, many or the class of an expanded clone; other rows omit it.

>TRBV28|TRBD1|.|TRBJ1-5
CASSLTGGQPQHF
TGTGCCAGCAGTCTAACAGGGGGGCAGCCCCAGCATTTT
>TRBV30|TRBD1|.|TRBJ1-6
CAWTGGSNSPLHF
TGTGCCTGGACAGGGGGCTCCAATTCACCCCTCCACTTT
>TRBV9|.|.|TRBJ1-3
CASSSLGAVGNTIYF
TGTGCCAGCAGCTCCCTGGGTGCCGTGGGAAACACCATATATTTT
>TRBV6-6|.|.|TRBJ1-1
CASSFPSDTEAFF
TGTGCCAGCAGTTTCCCCAGCGACACTGAAGCTTTCTTT
>TRBV19|TRBD1|.|TRBJ1-1
CASNPGGNTEAFF
TGTGCCAGTAATCCAGGGGGGAACACTGAAGCTTTCTTT
>TRBV5-1|TRBD1|.|TRBJ2-2
CASRSGTGGTGELFF
TGCGCCAGCAGATCCGGGACAGGGGGCACCGGGGAGCTGTTTTTT
>TRBV29-1|.|few|TRBJ2-5
CSAGKVAETQYF
TGCAGCGCCGGGAAGGTCGCGGAGACCCAGTACTTC
>TRBV6-5|.|.|TRBJ1-1
CASSYGHNTEAFF
TGTGCCAGCAGTTACGGTCACAACACTGAAGCTTTCTTT
>TRBV5-1|TRBD2|few|TRBJ2-3
CASSSGTSGGLTDTQYF
TGCGCCAGCAGCTCCGGGACTAGCGGGGGCCTCACAGATACGCAGTATTTT
>TRBV5-1|.|.|TRBJ2-1
CASSLDSGSSYNEQFF
TGCGCCAGCAGCTTGGATAGCGGAAGCTCCTACAATGAGCAGTTCTTC
>TRBV7-2|TRBD1|.|TRBJ2-7
CASSTRQGGPGEQYF
TGTGCCAGCAGCACGCGACAGGGGGGGCCAGGGGAGCAGTACTTC
>TRBV7-9|TRBD1|.|TRBJ2-2
CASSSGTGDTGELFF
TGTGCCAGCAGCAGCGGGACAGGGGACACCGGGGAGCTGTTTTTT
>TRBV5-8|TRBD1|.|TRBJ1-2
CASSFATGYRDGYTF
TGTGCCAGCAGCTTTGCGACAGGGTATAGGGATGGCTACACCTTC
>TRBV7-2|.|.|TRBJ2-7
CASSSGLGNYEQYF
TGTGCCAGCAGCTCGGGTCTAGGGAACTACGAGCAGTACTTC
>TRBV29-1|.|.|TRBJ1-2
CSGGIGAGYGYTF
TGCAGCGGCGGTATAGGGGCGGGCTATGGCTACACCTTC
>TRBV6-7|.|.|TRBJ1-2
CASSPTGNYGYTF
TGTGCCAGCAGCCCTACAGGCAACTATGGCTACACCTTC
>TRBV6-5|TRBD1|.|TRBJ1-4
CASRSGTGATNEKLFF
TGTGCCAGCCGTTCCGGGACAGGTGCAACTAATGAAAAACTGTTTTTT
>TRBV28|.|.|TRBJ1-2
CASQGIYYGYTF
TGTGCCAGCCAGGGAATTTACTATGGCTACACCTTC